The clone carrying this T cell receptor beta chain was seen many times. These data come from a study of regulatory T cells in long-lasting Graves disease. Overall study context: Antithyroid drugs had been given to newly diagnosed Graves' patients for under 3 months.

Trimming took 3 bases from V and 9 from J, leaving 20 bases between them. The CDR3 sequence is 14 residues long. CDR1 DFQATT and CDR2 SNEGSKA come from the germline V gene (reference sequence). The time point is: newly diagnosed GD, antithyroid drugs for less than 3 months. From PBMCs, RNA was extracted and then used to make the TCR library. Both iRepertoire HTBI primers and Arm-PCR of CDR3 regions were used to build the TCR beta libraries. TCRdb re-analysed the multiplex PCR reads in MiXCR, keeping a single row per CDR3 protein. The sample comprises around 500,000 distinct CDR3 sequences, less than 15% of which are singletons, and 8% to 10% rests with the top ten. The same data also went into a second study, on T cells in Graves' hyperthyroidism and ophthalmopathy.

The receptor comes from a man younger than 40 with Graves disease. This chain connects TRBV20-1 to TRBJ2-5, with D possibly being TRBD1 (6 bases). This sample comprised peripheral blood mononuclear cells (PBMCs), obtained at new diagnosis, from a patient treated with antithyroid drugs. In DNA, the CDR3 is TGCAGTGCTAGGATAGGAACATACAGGGCAGCCCAGTACTTC. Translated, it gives CSARIGTYRAAQYF.